This T cell receptor (beta chain) was documented in a study of beta chain features in type 1 diabetes. The CDR3 runs to 14 residues. The junction had 4 bases not matched to a gene; V was cut back by 3 bases and J by 4 bases. Germline CDR1 and CDR2: SGDLS and YYNGEE. Every isolated RNA sample was fully reverse transcribed, so sequencing captured expressed TCRB transcripts. Assay used: immunoSEQ multiplex PCR; TCRdb lists only in-frame clones, some missing. The sample includes hundreds of thousands of clones, approximately 11% seen only once; the top ten take 0.015%. Findings and caveats of the study: Any HLA effect on TCRB rearrangement was left unresolved by small sub-analyses. Type 1 diabetes patients had VDJ junctions that carried fewer insertions and more deletions. Patients and controls would be equally affected if PCR favored shorter templates.

A heparinised blood draw that averaged roughly 120 mL was obtained once from each donor. This clone turned up a few times. Its antigen is as yet unknown. The sample taken for sequencing was naive CD4+ T cells from blood. The origin of this receptor is a woman in her twenties or thirties in good health. V usage is TRBV9 and J usage is TRBJ1-2, with 9 bases aligning to TRBD1. The CDR3 DNA sequence: TGTGCCAGCAGCGCGGGGACAGGGACCTATGGCTACACCTTC. Its translation: CASSAGTGTYGYTF.